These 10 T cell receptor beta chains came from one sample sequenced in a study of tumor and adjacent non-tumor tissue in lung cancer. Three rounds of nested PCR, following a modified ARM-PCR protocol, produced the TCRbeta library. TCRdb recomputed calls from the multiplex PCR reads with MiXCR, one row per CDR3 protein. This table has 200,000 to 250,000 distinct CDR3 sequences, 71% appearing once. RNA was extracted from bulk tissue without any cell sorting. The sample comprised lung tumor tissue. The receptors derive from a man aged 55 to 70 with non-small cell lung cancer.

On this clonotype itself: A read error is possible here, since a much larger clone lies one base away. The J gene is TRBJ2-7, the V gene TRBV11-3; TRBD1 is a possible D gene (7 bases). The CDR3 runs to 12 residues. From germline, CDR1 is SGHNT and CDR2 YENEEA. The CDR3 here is CVSSLAPGRGVF. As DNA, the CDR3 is TGTGTCAGCAGCTTAGCCCCCGGCAGGGGGGTCTTC.

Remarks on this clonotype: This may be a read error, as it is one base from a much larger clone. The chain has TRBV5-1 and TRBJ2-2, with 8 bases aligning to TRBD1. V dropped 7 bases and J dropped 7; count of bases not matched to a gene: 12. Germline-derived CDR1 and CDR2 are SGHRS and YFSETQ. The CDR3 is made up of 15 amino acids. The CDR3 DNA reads TGCGCCAGCGCCCCTCGGACAGGGCTTATCGGGGAGCTGTTTTTT. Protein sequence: CASAPRTGLIGELFF.

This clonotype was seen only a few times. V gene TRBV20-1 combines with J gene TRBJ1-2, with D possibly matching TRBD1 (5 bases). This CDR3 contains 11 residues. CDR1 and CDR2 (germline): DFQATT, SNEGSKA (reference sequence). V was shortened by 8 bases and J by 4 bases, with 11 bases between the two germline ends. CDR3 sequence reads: CSTTVSYGYTF. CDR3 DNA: TGCAGTACGACAGTAAGCTATGGCTACACCTTC.

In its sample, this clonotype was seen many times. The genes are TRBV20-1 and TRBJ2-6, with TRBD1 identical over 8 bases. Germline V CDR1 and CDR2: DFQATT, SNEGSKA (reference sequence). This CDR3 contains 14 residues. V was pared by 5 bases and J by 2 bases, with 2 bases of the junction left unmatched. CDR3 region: CSAPTGAGANVLTF. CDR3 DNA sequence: TGCAGTGCTCCGACAGGGGCTGGGGCCAACGTCCTGACTTTC.

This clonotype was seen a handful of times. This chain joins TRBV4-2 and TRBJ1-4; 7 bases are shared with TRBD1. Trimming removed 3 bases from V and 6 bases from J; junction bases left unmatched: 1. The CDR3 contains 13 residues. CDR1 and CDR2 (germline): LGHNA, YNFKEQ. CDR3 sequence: CASSHDRDEKLFF. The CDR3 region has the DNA TGTGCCAGCAGCCATGACAGGGATGAAAAACTGTTTTTT.

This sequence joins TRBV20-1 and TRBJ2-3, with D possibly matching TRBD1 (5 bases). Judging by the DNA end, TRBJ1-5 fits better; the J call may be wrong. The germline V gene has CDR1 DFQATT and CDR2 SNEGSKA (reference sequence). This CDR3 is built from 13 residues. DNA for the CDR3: TGCAGTGCTAGTTTGAGGGGCACAGATACGCAGCATTTT. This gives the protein CSASLRGTDTQHF.

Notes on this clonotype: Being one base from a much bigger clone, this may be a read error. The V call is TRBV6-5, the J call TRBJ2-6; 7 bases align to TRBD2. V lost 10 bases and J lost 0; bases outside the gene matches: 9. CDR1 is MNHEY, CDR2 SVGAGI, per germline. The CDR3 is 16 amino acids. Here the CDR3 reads CANSGLTNSGANVLTF. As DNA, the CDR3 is TGTGCCAATTCGGGACTAACTAACTCTGGGGCCAACGTCCTGACTTTC.

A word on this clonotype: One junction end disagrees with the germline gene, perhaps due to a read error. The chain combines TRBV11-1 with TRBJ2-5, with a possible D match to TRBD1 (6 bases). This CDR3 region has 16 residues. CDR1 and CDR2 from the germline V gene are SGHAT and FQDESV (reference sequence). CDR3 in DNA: TGTGCCAACAGCTTAGCGTGGGGGCTAGTCCAAGAGACCCAGTACTTC. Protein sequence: CANSLAWGLVQETQYF.

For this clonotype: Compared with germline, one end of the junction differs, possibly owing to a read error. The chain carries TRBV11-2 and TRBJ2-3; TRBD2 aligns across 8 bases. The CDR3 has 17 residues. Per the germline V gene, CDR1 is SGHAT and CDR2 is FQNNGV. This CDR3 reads CASSWDYWRGVTDTPYF. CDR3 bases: TGTGCCAGCAGCTGGGACTATTGGCGGGGGGTAACAGATACGCCGTATTTT.

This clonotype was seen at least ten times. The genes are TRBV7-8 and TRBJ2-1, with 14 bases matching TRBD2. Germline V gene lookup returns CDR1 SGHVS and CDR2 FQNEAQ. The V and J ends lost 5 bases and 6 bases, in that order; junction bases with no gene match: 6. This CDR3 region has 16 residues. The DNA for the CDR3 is TGTGCCAGCAGCCCCCCGGGACTAGCGGGAGCCAATGAGCAGTTCTTC. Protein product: CASSPPGLAGANEQFF.